The present T cell receptor (beta chain) was sequenced within a study of T cells expressing NK-cell markers. TCRdb re-called the 5' RACE reads and catalogs CDR3 proteins one per entry, DNA excluded. The sample's table shows about 410,000 distinct CDR3 sequences. Germline V lookup: CDR1 MRHNA, CDR2 SNTAGT. The CDR3 contains 13 residues. Sequencing was done on a sample of blood T cells: a sorted CD56 or NKG2C T cell subset, CD4+ or CD8+ T cells, or bulk PBMC T cells (not recorded which). The clonotype originates from a woman aged 50 to 60 in good health. This sequence joins TRBV6-4 and TRBJ2-3; TCRdb's D call, TRBD2, is unchecked because there is no DNA. Here the CDR3 reads CASSRVDTDTQYF.